This T cell receptor (beta chain) was identified during a study of a mutant IDH1 vaccine in newly diagnosed glioma. Study-wide context: Each patient was administered eight vaccinations, scheduled in weeks 1, 3, 5, 7, 11, 15, 19 and 23.

Assay: immunoSEQ multiplex PCR; the TCRdb copy retains only in-frame clones and omits some. Of tens of thousands of clones listed, roughly 80% are singletons. In the case of this clone: Its target is unknown.

Germline values: CDR1 LNHDA, CDR2 SQIVND (reference sequence). V trimming: 7 bases; J trimming: 2 bases; junction bases outside the gene matches: 10. This CDR3 spans 17 amino acids. Time point denoted: week 5, during vaccination. Vaccination comprised doses that each held 300 ug of mutant IDH1 20-mer peptide, plus topical imiquimod. J is TRBJ1-5 and V is TRBV19; TRBD1 matches 11 bases. This sequence originates from a woman aged 50 to 60 with glioma. The source was PBMCs, collected from a glioma patient whose treatment included an IDH1 peptide vaccine. The CDR3 sequence: CASNWDRGKRGNQPQHF. The CDR3, as DNA: TGTGCCAGTAACTGGGACAGGGGGAAGAGAGGCAATCAGCCCCAGCATTTT.